Listed below are T cell receptor beta chains from one sample, sequenced in a study of blood T cell repertoires in COVID-19. The assay was immunoSEQ multiplex PCR, and TCRdb's table has in-frame clones only and misses some. The data contain 75,000 to 90,000 clones, just under 85% of them singletons. Material: peripheral blood. Every receptor here comes from a man aged 80 or over with active or convalescent COVID-19. Both conserved end residues are part of each CDR3. A D gene is named only where the DNA matches it firmly. Rows give clone size only sometimes, using once, few, many, or a class for an expanded clone.

V gene: TRBV19
D gene: NA
clone size: NA
J gene: TRBJ1-6
CDR3 length: 17
CDR3 protein: CASSPGAVGGYNSPLHF
CDR3 DNA: TGTGCCAGTAGTCCGGGTGCGGTGGGGGGCTATAATTCACCCCTCCACTTT

V gene: TRBV3-1/TRBV3-2
D gene: NA
clone size: once
J gene: TRBJ2-1
CDR3 length: 15
CDR3 protein: CASSQGGVGGTEQFF
CDR3 DNA: TGTGCCAGCAGCCAGGGTGGGGTCGGGGGTACTGAGCAGTTCTTC

V gene: TRBV11-2
D gene: NA
clone size: NA
J gene: TRBJ1-4
CDR3 length: 15
CDR3 protein: CASSSNRATNEKLFF
CDR3 DNA: TGTGCCAGCAGCTCGAACAGAGCAACTAATGAAAAACTGTTTTTT

V gene: TRBV15
D gene: NA
clone size: many
J gene: TRBJ1-2
CDR3 length: 14
CDR3 protein: CATSRIPGGIGYTF
CDR3 DNA: TGTGCCACCAGCAGGATCCCTGGAGGGATTGGCTACACCTTC

V gene: TRBV28
D gene: NA
clone size: NA
J gene: TRBJ1-2
CDR3 length: 14
CDR3 protein: CASSIQGWNYGYTF
CDR3 DNA: TGTGCCAGCAGTATCCAGGGTTGGAACTATGGCTACACCTTC

V gene: TRBV6-5
D gene: NA
clone size: NA
J gene: TRBJ1-5
CDR3 length: 14
CDR3 protein: CASSYQLGNQPQHF
CDR3 DNA: TGTGCCAGCAGTTACCAACTCGGGAATCAGCCCCAGCATTTT

V gene: TRBV7-2
D gene: TRBD1
clone size: NA
J gene: TRBJ1-1
CDR3 length: 19
CDR3 protein: CASSHPRDRAGVFNTEAFF
CDR3 DNA: TGTGCCAGCAGCCACCCCCGGGACAGGGCTGGGGTTTTTAACACTGAAGCTTTCTTT

V gene: TRBV28
D gene: NA
clone size: NA
J gene: TRBJ1-5
CDR3 length: 14
CDR3 protein: CASSPGGAGQPQHF
CDR3 DNA: TGTGCCAGCAGTCCAGGCGGGGCAGGGCAGCCCCAGCATTTT

V gene: TRBV11-2
D gene: NA
clone size: NA
J gene: TRBJ1-4
CDR3 length: 16
CDR3 protein: CASSYPQGSTNEKLFF
CDR3 DNA: TGTGCCAGCAGCTACCCACAGGGTAGCACTAATGAAAAACTGTTTTTT

V gene: TRBV27
D gene: TRBD1
clone size: NA
J gene: TRBJ1-3
CDR3 length: 15
CDR3 protein: CASSLAPGTGGTIYF
CDR3 DNA: TGTGCCAGCAGTTTAGCCCCCGGGACAGGGGGGACCATATATTTT

V gene: TRBV7-9
D gene: TRBD2
clone size: NA
J gene: TRBJ2-3
CDR3 length: 16
CDR3 protein: CASSPNSGGPTDTQYF
CDR3 DNA: TGTGCCAGCAGCCCAAATAGCGGGGGGCCCACAGATACGCAGTATTTT

V gene: TRBV6-6
D gene: TRBD1
clone size: NA
J gene: TRBJ1-5
CDR3 length: 14
CDR3 protein: CASSLGQQNQPQHF
CDR3 DNA: TGTGCCAGCAGTTTGGGACAGCAAAATCAGCCCCAGCATTTT

V gene: TRBV11-2
D gene: NA
clone size: NA
J gene: TRBJ1-5
CDR3 length: 13
CDR3 protein: CASISQSNQPQHF
CDR3 DNA: TGTGCCAGCATCTCACAAAGCAATCAGCCCCAGCATTTT

V gene: TRBV7-6
D gene: TRBD2
clone size: once
J gene: TRBJ2-1
CDR3 length: 16
CDR3 protein: CASSIPTSGRNLEQFF
CDR3 DNA: TGTGCCAGCAGCATACCGACTAGCGGGCGAAACTTGGAGCAGTTCTTC

V gene: TRBV27
D gene: NA
clone size: NA
J gene: TRBJ2-2
CDR3 length: 16
CDR3 protein: CASKIGRGPGTGELFF
CDR3 DNA: TGTGCCAGCAAGATCGGGCGGGGACCCGGCACCGGGGAGCTGTTTTTT

V gene: TRBV5-4
D gene: NA
clone size: NA
J gene: TRBJ1-1
CDR3 length: 15
CDR3 protein: CASSLRRGEETEAFF
CDR3 DNA: TGTGCCAGCAGCTTGCGCCGGGGGGAGGAAACTGAAGCTTTCTTT

V gene: TRBV19
D gene: NA
clone size: NA
J gene: TRBJ1-1
CDR3 length: 18
CDR3 protein: CASRRTQGFGNEGTEAFF
CDR3 DNA: TGTGCCAGTAGAAGAACTCAGGGGTTTGGGAACGAAGGCACTGAAGCTTTCTTT

V gene: TRBV5-4
D gene: NA
clone size: NA
J gene: TRBJ1-2
CDR3 length: 14
CDR3 protein: CASSLAGEGYGYTF
CDR3 DNA: TGTGCCAGCAGCTTGGCAGGGGAAGGGTATGGCTACACCTTC

V gene: TRBV19
D gene: NA
clone size: NA
J gene: TRBJ1-1
CDR3 length: 16
CDR3 protein: CASSTNPGTPNTEAFF
CDR3 DNA: TGTGCCAGTAGTACAAACCCCGGGACACCAAACACTGAAGCTTTCTTT

V gene: TRBV5-1
D gene: NA
clone size: NA
J gene: TRBJ1-1
CDR3 length: 13
CDR3 protein: CASSAGADTEAFF
CDR3 DNA: TGCGCCAGCAGCGCGGGCGCGGACACTGAAGCTTTCTTT